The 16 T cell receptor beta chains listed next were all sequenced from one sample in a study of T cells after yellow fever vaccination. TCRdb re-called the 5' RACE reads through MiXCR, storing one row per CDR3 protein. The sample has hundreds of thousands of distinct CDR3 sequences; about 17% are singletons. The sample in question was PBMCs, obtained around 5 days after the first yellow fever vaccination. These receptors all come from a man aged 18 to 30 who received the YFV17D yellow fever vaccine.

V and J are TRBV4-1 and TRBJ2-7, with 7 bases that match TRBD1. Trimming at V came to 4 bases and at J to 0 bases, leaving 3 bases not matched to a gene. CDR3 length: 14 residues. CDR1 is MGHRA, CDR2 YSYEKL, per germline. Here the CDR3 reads CASSRNRGSYEQYV. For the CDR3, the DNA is TGCGCCAGCAGCCGAAACAGGGGCTCCTACGAGCAGTACGTC.

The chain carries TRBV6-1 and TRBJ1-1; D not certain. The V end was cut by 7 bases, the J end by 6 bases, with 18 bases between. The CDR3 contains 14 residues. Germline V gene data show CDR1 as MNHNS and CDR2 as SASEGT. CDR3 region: CASISGDSWAEAFF. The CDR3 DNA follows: TGTGCCAGCATCTCAGGAGACTCTTGGGCTGAAGCTTTCTTT.

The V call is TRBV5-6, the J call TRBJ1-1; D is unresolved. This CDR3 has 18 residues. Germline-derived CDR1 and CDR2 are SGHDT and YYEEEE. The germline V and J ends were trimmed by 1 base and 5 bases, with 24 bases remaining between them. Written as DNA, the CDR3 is TGTGCCAGCAGCTTGAACTACCGAGCGGGCCTTAGTCCAACTGAAGCTTTCTTT. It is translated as CASSLNYRAGLSPTEAFF. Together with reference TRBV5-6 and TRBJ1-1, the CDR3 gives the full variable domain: DAGVTQSPTHLIKTRGQQVTLRCSPKSGHDTVSWYQQALGQGPQFIFQYYEEEERQRGNFPDRFSGHQFPNYSSELNVNALLLGDSALYLCASSLNYRAGLSPTEAFFGQGTRLTVV.

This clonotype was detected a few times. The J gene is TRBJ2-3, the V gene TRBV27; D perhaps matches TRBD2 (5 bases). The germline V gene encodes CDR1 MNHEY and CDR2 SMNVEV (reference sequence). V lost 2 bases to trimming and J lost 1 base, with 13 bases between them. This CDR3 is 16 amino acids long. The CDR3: CASSLTGGWGTDTQYF. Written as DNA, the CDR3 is TGTGCCAGCAGTTTAACTGGCGGGTGGGGCACAGATACGCAGTATTTT.

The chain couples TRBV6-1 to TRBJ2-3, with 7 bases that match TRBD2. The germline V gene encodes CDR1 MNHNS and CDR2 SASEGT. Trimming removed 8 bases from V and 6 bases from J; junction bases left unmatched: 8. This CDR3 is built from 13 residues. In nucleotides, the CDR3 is TGTGCCAGCCGGCGGGGGTTCTCCGATACGCAGTATTTT. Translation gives CASRRGFSDTQYF.

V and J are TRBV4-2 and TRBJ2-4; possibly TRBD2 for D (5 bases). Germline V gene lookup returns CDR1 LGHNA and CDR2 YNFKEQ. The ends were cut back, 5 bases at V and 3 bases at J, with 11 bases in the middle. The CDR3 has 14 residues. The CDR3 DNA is TGTGCCAGCAGCTTACGTGGACTCAAAAACATTCAGTACTTC. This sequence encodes CASSLRGLKNIQYF.

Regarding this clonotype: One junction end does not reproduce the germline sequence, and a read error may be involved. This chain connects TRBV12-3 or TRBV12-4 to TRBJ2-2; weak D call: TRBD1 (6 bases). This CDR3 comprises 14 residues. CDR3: CATPGHTNTGELFF. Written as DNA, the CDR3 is TGTGCCACCCCGGGACATACGAACACCGGGGAGCTATTTTTT.

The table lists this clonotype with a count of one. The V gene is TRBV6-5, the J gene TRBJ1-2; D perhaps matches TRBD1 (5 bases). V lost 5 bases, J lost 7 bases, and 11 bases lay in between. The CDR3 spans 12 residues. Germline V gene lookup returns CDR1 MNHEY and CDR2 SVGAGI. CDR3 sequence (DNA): TGTGCCAGCAGTCCCTCGGGGGTTGGCTACACCTTC. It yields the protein CASSPSGVGYTF.

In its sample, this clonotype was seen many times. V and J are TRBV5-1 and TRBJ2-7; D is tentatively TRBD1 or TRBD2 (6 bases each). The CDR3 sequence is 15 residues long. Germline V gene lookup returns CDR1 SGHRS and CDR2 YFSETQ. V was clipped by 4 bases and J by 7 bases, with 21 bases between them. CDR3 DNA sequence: TGCGCCAGCAGCAAGACAGGTTCGGAGGGCGTAGAGCAGTACTTC. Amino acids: CASSKTGSEGVEQYF.

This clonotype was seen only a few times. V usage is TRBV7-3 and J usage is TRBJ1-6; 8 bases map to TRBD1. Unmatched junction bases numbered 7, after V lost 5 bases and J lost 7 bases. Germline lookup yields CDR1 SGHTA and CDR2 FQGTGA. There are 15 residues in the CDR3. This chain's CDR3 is CASSPSGGRNSPLHF. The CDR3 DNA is TGTGCCAGCAGCCCTTCAGGGGGCCGAAATTCACCCCTCCACTTT. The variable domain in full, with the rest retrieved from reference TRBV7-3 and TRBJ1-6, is GAGVSQTPSNKVTEKGKYVELRCDPISGHTALYWYRQSLGQGPEFLIYFQGTGAADDSGLPNDRFFAVRPEGSVSTLKIQRTERGDSAVYLCASSPSGGRNSPLHFGNGTRLTVT.

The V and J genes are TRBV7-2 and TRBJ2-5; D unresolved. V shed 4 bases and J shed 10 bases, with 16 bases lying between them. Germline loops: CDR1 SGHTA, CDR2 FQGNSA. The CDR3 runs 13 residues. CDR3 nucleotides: TGTGCCAGCAGCTCCTGGACCCTTGTGGGCCAGTACTTC. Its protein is CASSSWTLVGQYF.

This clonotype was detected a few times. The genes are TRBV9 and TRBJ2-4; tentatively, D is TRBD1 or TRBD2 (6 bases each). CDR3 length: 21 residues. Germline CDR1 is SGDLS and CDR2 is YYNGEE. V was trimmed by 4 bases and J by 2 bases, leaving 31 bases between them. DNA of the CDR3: TGTGCCAGCAGCCCAGAGAGATCCGGGGGCAAAATAATCGGGTCCAAAAACATTCAGTACTTC. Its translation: CASSPERSGGKIIGSKNIQYF.

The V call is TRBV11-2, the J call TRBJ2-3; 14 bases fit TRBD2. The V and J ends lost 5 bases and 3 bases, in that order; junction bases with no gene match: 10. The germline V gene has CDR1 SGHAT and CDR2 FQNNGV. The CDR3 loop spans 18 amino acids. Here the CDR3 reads CASSRNLGLAGETDTQYF. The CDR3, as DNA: TGTGCCAGCAGCCGGAATTTGGGACTAGCGGGGGAAACAGATACGCAGTATTTT.

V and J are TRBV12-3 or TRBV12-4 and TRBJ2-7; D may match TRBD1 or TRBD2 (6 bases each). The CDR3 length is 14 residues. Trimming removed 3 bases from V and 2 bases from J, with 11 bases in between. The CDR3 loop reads CASSLNRGPYEQYF. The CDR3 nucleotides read TGTGCCAGCAGTTTGAACCGGGGGCCCTACGAGCAGTACTTC.

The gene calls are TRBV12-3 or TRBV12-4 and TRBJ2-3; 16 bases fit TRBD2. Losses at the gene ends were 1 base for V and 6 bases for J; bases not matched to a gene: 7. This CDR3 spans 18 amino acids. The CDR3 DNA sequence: TGTGCCAGCAGTTTAGATCAGGGACTAGCGGGGGGGTTCGATACGCAGTATTTT. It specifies CASSLDQGLAGGFDTQYF.

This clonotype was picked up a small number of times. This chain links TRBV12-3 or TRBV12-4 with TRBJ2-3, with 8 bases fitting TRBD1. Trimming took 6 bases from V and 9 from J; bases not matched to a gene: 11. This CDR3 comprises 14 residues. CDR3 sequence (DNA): TGTGCCAGCAGCCGTGGACAGGGCCCCCTGACGCAGTATTTT. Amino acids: CASSRGQGPLTQYF.